This entry features one T cell receptor beta chain sequence. Between the trimmed V and J ends, which lost 8 bases and 4 bases, there was a span of 18 bases. The CDR3 contains 14 residues. Germline V gene data show CDR1 as MDHEN and CDR2 as SYDVKM. The data derive from a study of PD-1 blockade in classical Hodgkin lymphoma. Using immunoSEQ multiplex PCR, the repertoire was profiled, and TCRdb retains in-frame clones only, with some absent. The table records approximately 70,000 clones, roughly 92% of them present only once. Sample time point: newly diagnosed, previously untreated cHL patient sample. The V gene is TRBV28, the J gene TRBJ2-7; D possibly matches TRBD1 or TRBD2 (5 bases each). This sequence was found in a human donor with classical Hodgkin lymphoma. Material: peripheral blood mononuclear cells (PBMCs). CDR3 coding DNA: TGTGCCAGCCGAGCCGGGACCGCCGTTTACGAGCAGTACTTC. Translating it yields CASRAGTAVYEQYF.